Each of the 9 T cell receptor beta chains below was sequenced from the same sample in a study of cytomegalovirus exposure and HLA in healthy donors. The PCR used 60 Vbeta and 13 Jbeta primers. Only in-frame clones appear in the TCRdb table, and some are missing; sequencing was by immunoSEQ multiplex PCR. There are some 130,000 clones in the sample, with about 1.7% held by the top ten. Sequencing was performed on PBMCs. These receptors were collected from a man aged 18 to 35 in good health and CMV-seronegative.

The V and J genes are TRBV29-1 and TRBJ2-3; TRBD1 might be the D (6 bases). Per the germline V gene, CDR1 is SQVTM and CDR2 is ANQGSEA. V was cut by 1 base and J by 5 bases, with 7 bases left in between. The CDR3 sequence is 12 residues long. The CDR3 DNA sequence: TGCAGCGTTGAAGGACAGGTAGATACGCAGTATTTT. Amino acids: CSVEGQVDTQYF.

The chain couples TRBV27 to TRBJ2-7, with 7 bases identical to TRBD2. The junction had 9 bases not matched to a gene; V was cut back by 8 bases and J by 2 bases. The CDR3 runs to 14 residues. Germline V gene sequence: CDR1 MNHEY, CDR2 SMNVEV (reference sequence). In DNA form, the CDR3 reads TGTGCCAGCTGGGGGGGAGGGCATGCCTACGAGCAGTACTTC. Its translation is CASWGGGHAYEQYF.

The chain links TRBV13 to TRBJ2-7; no definite D call. Germline CDR1 is PRHDT and CDR2 is FYEKMQ (reference sequence). Trimming shortened V by 3 bases and J by 0 bases, and 3 bases separated the two germline ends. The CDR3 runs 12 residues. CDR3 bases: TGTGCCAGCAGCTTCCGCTCCTACGAGCAGTACTTC. It translates to CASSFRSYEQYF.

The genes are TRBV9 and TRBJ1-1; the D is unclear. The CDR3 runs to 14 residues. V lost 4 bases to trimming and J lost 1 base, with 11 bases between them. Per the germline V gene, CDR1 is SGDLS and CDR2 is YYNGEE. The DNA of the CDR3 is TGTGCCAGCAGCTTAAGACCGGGGAACACTGAAGCTTTCTTT. Amino acid sequence: CASSLRPGNTEAFF.

This chain links TRBV7-2 with TRBJ2-7, with TRBD1 matching 11 bases. Losses at the gene ends were 5 bases for V and 1 base for J; bases not matched to a gene: 4. Germline values: CDR1 SGHTA, CDR2 FQGNSA. The CDR3 consists of 15 residues. This chain's CDR3 is CASSTWDRGSYEQYF. In DNA, the CDR3 is TGTGCCAGCAGCACCTGGGACAGGGGGTCCTACGAGCAGTACTTC.

The chain has TRBV6-6 and TRBJ2-7, with a possible D match to TRBD1 (6 bases). Germline V gene data show CDR1 as MNHNY and CDR2 as SVGAGI (reference sequence). The CDR3 consists of 15 residues. The V and J ends lost 0 bases and 5 bases respectively, with 14 bases between them. CDR3 loop: CASSYSGHLKNEQYF. DNA for the CDR3: TGTGCCAGCAGTTACTCGGGACACCTCAAGAACGAGCAGTACTTC.

The V call is TRBV6-5, the J call TRBJ1-1; D gene ambiguous. CDR1 is MNHEY and CDR2 is SVGAGI in the germline V gene. This CDR3 contains 14 residues. V was shortened by 6 bases and J by 5 bases, with 16 bases between the two germline ends. The CDR3 is CASRRDGLRTEAFF. For the CDR3, the DNA is TGTGCCAGCAGACGAGACGGGTTGAGGACTGAAGCTTTCTTT.

The rearrangement links TRBV18 to TRBJ2-1, with 7 bases identical to TRBD1. The CDR3 contains 16 residues. With 4 bases clipped from V and 3 bases from J, the junction kept 9 bases outside the gene matches. Germline V gene lookup returns CDR1 KGHSH and CDR2 LQKENI. The CDR3 protein is CASSRRTGDIYNEQFF. The CDR3, as DNA: TGTGCCAGCTCACGGCGCACAGGGGACATCTACAATGAGCAGTTCTTC.

This chain connects TRBV5-1 to TRBJ1-3; D is unresolved. V was pared by 2 bases and J by 4 bases, with 4 bases between. CDR3 length: 12 residues. CDR1 and CDR2 from the germline V gene are SGHRS and YFSETQ. The CDR3 is CASSLTGNTIYF. The CDR3 DNA is TGCGCCAGCAGCTTAACAGGAAACACCATATATTTT.